The clone carrying this T cell receptor (beta chain) was observed at least ten times. The antigen is not known. Unique molecular identifiers were present on the cDNA, and a universal primer site came from template switching. Each CDR3 protein gets one entry after TCRdb re-called the 5' RACE reads with MiXCR. Of 200,000 to 300,000 distinct CDR3 sequences listed, roughly 13% are singletons. This sample is part of a study of identical twins. General observations from the study: Insertions were reduced in abundant cord blood beta clonotypes but not in memory repertoires. Out-of-frame alpha sequences that twins shared showed excess low generation probability. Within monozygotic twins, out-of-frame TCR alpha sharing was underestimated by the models.

Unmatched junction bases numbered 9, after V lost 1 base and J lost 3 bases. The CDR3 totals 17 residues. Germline CDR1 is MDHEN and CDR2 is SYDVKM. This sample was shared with a second study, whose subject was yellow fever vaccine responses in identical twins.

The chain employs TRBV28 and TRBJ2-1, with TRBD2 identical over 7 bases. The sequencing input was memory (CD45RO+) T cells sorted from blood. The source of this sequence is a woman aged 18-29 years in good health. For the CDR3, the DNA is TGTGCCAGCAGTTTATCCGGCGGGAGCTCCCTCTACAATGAGCAGTTCTTC. It specifies CASSLSGGSSLYNEQFF.